This T cell receptor (beta chain) was sequenced in a study of PD-1 blockade in classical Hodgkin lymphoma. Repertoires were generated with immunoSEQ multiplex PCR, while TCRdb's copy carries only in-frame clones and drops some. In the table there are 24,000 or so clones, around four fifths of which are singletons. All patients relapsed after autologous stem cell transplantation, and brentuximab vedotin exposure varied. Specimen: peripheral blood mononuclear cells (PBMCs), collected before the second cycle of nivolumab. This TCR derives from a human donor with classical Hodgkin lymphoma.

CDR3 region: CASSDYREAPQHF. The CDR3 bases are TGCGCCAGCAGTGACTACAGGGAAGCGCCCCAGCATTTT. J is TRBJ1-5 and V is TRBV10-1; TRBD1 might be the D (6 bases). CDR3 length equals 13 residues. The V gene's germline CDR1 is WNHNN and CDR2 SYGVQD (reference sequence). V dropped 3 bases and J dropped 9 bases, with 12 bases sitting between them.